The present T cell receptor beta chain was sequenced within a study of blood T cell repertoires in COVID-19. The CDR3 spans 15 residues. The germline V gene has CDR1 LGHDT and CDR2 YNNKEL (reference sequence). Trimming removed 2 bases from V and 0 bases from J, with 8 bases in between. Here immunoSEQ multiplex PCR was the method, and the copy in TCRdb shows in-frame clones only, minus some. Among some 120,000 clones listed, more than 80% were seen once. This clone was seen a single time. The TCR was taken from a man in his 70s with active or convalescent COVID-19. Sequencing was done on a sample of peripheral blood. This chain connects TRBV3-1 (or the pseudogene TRBV3-2) to TRBJ1-3; D perhaps matches TRBD1 (5 bases). CDR3 bases: TGTGCCAGCAGCCAACAGGGTTACTCTGGAAACACCATATATTTT. It translates to CASSQQGYSGNTIYF.